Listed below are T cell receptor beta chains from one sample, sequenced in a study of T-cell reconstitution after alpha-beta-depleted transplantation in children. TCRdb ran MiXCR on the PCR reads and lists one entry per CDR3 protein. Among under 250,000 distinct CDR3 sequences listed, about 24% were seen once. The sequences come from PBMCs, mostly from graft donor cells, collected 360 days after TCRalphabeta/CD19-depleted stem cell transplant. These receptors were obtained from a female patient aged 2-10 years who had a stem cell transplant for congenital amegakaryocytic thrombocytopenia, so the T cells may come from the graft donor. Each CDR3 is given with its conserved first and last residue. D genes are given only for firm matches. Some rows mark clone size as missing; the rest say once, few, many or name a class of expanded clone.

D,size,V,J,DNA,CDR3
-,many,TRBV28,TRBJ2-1,TGTGCCAGCAAGGGCTCTCCAATTGGCTATGAGCAGTTCTTC,CASKGSPIGYEQFF
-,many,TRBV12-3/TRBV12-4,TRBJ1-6,TGTGCCAGCAGTTTGGCCAATTCACCCCTCCACTTT,CASSLANSPLHF
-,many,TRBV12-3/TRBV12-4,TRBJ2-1,TGTGCCAGCAGTACCTTGGACAACACTCTATACAATGAGCAGTTCTTC,CASSTLDNTLYNEQFF
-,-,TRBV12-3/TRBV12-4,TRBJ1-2,TGTGCCAGCAGTCCCAATCGGGGGGGTAGCTACACCTTC,CASSPNRGGSYTF
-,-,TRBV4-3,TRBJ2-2,TGCGCCAGCAGCCAAGATGCTAGGGAAACCGGGGAGCTGTTTTTT,CASSQDARETGELFF
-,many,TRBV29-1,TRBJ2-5,TGCAGCGTTGAACGGGTGATGGGTCTGGGGGAGACCCAGTACTTC,CSVERVMGLGETQYF
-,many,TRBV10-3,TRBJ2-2,TGTGCCATCACCCAACTAATGTCCGGGGAGCTGTTTTTT,CAITQLMSGELFF
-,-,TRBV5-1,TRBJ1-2,TGCGCCAGCAGCTTGGCCATCAAAGGGTATGGCTACACCTTC,CASSLAIKGYGYTF
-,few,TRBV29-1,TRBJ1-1,TGCAGTGCAACCCCGGGGGGGGGCATAATGAACACTGAAGCTTTCTTT,CSATPGGGIMNTEAFF
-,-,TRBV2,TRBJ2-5,TGTGCCAGCACCATGGGGGCGACCCAGTACTTC,CASTMGATQYF
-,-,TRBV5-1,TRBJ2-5,TGCGCCAGCAGCTTGGACGGGTCCGCCGGGACCCAGTACTTC,CASSLDGSAGTQYF
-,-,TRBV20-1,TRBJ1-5,TGCAGTGTTGGGGGGGGAGTACAGGCATATAGCAATCAGCCCCAGCATTTT,CSVGGGVQAYSNQPQHF
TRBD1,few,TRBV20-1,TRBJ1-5,TGCAGTGCTCAGCGGGACAGTGAGAATCAGCCCCAGCATTTT,CSAQRDSENQPQHF
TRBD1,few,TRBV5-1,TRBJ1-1,TGCGCCAGCAAAACAGGGGAAAACACTGAAGCTTTCTTT,CASKTGENTEAFF
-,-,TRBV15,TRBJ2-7,TGTGCCACCCGCGGGAACACCTACGAGCAGTACTTC,CATRGNTYEQYF
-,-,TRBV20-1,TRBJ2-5,TGCAGTGCTAGAGAGGCAGGGCTAGAGACCCAGTACTTC,CSAREAGLETQYF
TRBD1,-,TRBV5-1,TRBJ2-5,TGCGCCAGCTATCGACAGGGGGCGCGACAAGAGACCCAGTACTTC,CASYRQGARQETQYF
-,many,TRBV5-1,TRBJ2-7,TGCGCCAGCAGACCGACACAGGCCTACGAGCAGTACTTC,CASRPTQAYEQYF
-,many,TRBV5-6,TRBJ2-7,TGTGCCAGCAGCTTGTCTTTTTCGGGAGTTTCCTACGAGCAGTACTTC,CASSLSFSGVSYEQYF
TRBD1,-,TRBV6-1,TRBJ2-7,TGTGCCAGCAGTGAATGGAGGACAGGGGACTACGAGCAGTACTTC,CASSEWRTGDYEQYF
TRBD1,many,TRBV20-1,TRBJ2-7,TGCAGTGCTGAGCGGACAGGGGACGAGCAGTACTTC,CSAERTGDEQYF
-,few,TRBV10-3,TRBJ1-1,TGTGCCATCAGTGAGTCAACGGTGCTAAACACTGAAGCTTTCTTT,CAISESTVLNTEAFF
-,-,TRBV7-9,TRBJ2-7,TGTGCCAGCAGCTCCTTTCAATACGAGCAGTACTTC,CASSSFQYEQYF
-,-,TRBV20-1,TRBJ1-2,TGCAGTGCTTTCCCCTATGGGAGCTATGGCTACACCTTC,CSAFPYGSYGYTF
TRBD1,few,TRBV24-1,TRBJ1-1,TGTGCCACCAGTGACGGGGACAGATTGAACACTGAAGCTTTCTTT,CATSDGDRLNTEAFF
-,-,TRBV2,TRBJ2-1,TGTGCCAGCAGTGAATCTGAGACAGCCTACAATGAGCAGTTCTTC,CASSESETAYNEQFF
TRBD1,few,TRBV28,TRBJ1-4,TGTGCCAGCCGTGTCGGGACAGGGCTCTATAATGAAAAACTGTTTTTT,CASRVGTGLYNEKLFF
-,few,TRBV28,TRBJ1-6,TGTGCCAGCAGTCCCGGGACGGGGATGTCACCCCTCCACTTT,CASSPGTGMSPLHF
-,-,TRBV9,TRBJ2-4,TGTGCCAGCAGCGTTGGGGGCACCAAAAACATTCAGTACTTC,CASSVGGTKNIQYF
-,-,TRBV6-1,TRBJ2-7,TGTGCCAGCAGTCCCTCCGGTCCAGGGGTTGAGCAGTACTTC,CASSPSGPGVEQYF
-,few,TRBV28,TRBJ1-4,TGTGCCAGCAATATCGAGGGTCCTAATGAAAAACTGTTTTTT,CASNIEGPNEKLFF
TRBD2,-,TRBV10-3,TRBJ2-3,TGTGCCATCAGTGAGCCGACTAGCGGGGCCGGAGATACGCAGTATTTT,CAISEPTSGAGDTQYF
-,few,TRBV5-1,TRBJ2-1,TGCGCCAGCAGCTTGTTCGGCGATGAGCAGTTCTTC,CASSLFGDEQFF
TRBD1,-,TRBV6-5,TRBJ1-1,TGTGCCAGCAGTTACTCTACGGGACAGCTGAACACTGAAGCTTTCTTT,CASSYSTGQLNTEAFF
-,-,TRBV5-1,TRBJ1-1,TGCGCCAGCAGCCCCGTTGGAGGCCGGTTGAACACTGAAGCTTTCTTT,CASSPVGGRLNTEAFF
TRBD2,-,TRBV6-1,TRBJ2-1,TGTGCCAGCAGTCGGACTAGCGGGAGTCTGTATGAGCAGTTCTTC,CASSRTSGSLYEQFF
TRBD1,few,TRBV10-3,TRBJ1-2,TGTGCCATCGGGACAGGGGTAAACTATGGCTACACCTTC,CAIGTGVNYGYTF
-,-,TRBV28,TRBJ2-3,TGTGCCAGCAGTTTACTGGGTAGGGGCACAGATACGCAGTATTTT,CASSLLGRGTDTQYF
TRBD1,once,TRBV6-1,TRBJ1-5,TGTGCCAGCAGTGAAGGTAGGACAGGGAGCCAGCCCCAGCATTTT,CASSEGRTGSQPQHF
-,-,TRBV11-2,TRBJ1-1,TGTGCCAGCAGCTTAGTGGCAGGTCGCGCGGACACTGAAGCTTTCTTT,CASSLVAGRADTEAFF
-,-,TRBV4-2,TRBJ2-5,TGTGCCAGCAGCCAAGATAGCCCGAGCCAAGAGACCCAGTACTTC,CASSQDSPSQETQYF
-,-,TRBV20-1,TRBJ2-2,TGCAGTGCTAGAGTACAAGCGGCGAACACAGGGGAGCTGTTTTTT,CSARVQAANTGELFF
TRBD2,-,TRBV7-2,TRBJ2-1,TGTGCCAGCAGCATCCGGACTAGCGGGAGGTGGTTCTTC,CASSIRTSGRWFF
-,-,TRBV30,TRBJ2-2,TGTGCCTGGGGGACCGGGGAGCTGTTTTTT,CAWGTGELFF
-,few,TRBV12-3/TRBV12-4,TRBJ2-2,TGTGCCAGCAGTTCCTCCGGGGGCGCGGGGATCGGGGAGCTGTTTTTT,CASSSSGGAGIGELFF
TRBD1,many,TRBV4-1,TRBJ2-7,TGCGCCAGCAGCCTAACGACAGGGGACTCCTACGAGCAGTACTTC,CASSLTTGDSYEQYF
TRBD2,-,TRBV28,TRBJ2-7,TGTGCCAGCAGTCGGGGACTAGTCGGTTACGAGCAGTACTTC,CASSRGLVGYEQYF
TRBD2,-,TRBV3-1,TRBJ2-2,TGTGCCAGCAGCCAATGGGTGGCGGGGGCGAACACCGGGGAGCTGTTTTTT,CASSQWVAGANTGELFF
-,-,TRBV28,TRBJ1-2,TGTGCCAGCAACCCTCGGGGGGACTATGGCTACACCTTC,CASNPRGDYGYTF
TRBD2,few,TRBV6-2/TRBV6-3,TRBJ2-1,TGTGCCAGCAGTTACTCGCAAATTCCTACGACTAGCGCCGTCTACAATGAGCAGTTCTTC,CASSYSQIPTTSAVYNEQFF
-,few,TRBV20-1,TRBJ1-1,TGCAGTGCTAGTCGACGGCCTACTGAAGCTTTCTTT,CSASRRPTEAFF
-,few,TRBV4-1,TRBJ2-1,TGCGCCAGCAGTTACCTCGAGAGGCCGGACATAGACAATGAGCAGTTCTTC,CASSYLERPDIDNEQFF
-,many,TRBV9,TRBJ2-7,TGTGCCAGCAGCCCAGCAATGACCTACGAGCAGTACTTC,CASSPAMTYEQYF
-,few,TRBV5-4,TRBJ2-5,TGTGCCAGCAGCTTGGAGCTTGGGCGGAGGGAAGAGACCCAGTACTTC,CASSLELGRREETQYF
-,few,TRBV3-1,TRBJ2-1,TGTGCCAGCAGCCAAGAGTGGGGGAGTCTCGTCAATGAGCAGTTCTTC,CASSQEWGSLVNEQFF
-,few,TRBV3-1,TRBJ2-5,TGTGCCAGCAGCCAAGCGCCGGAGACCCAGTACTTC,CASSQAPETQYF
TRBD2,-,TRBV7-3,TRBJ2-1,TGTGCCAGCAGCTTAAGGACTAGCGGGGGTGTTATCGTCAATGAGCAGTTCTTC,CASSLRTSGGVIVNEQFF
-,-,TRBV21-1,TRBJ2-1,TGTGCCTCCGGGACTTCACAGTTCTTC,CASGTSQFF
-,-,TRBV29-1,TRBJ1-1,TGCAGCGGAAAGGACGGTGAAGCTTTCTTT,CSGKDGEAFF
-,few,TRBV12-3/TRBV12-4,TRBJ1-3,TGTGCCATCATTAAGGCGGACTCTGGAAACACCATATATTTT,CAIIKADSGNTIYF